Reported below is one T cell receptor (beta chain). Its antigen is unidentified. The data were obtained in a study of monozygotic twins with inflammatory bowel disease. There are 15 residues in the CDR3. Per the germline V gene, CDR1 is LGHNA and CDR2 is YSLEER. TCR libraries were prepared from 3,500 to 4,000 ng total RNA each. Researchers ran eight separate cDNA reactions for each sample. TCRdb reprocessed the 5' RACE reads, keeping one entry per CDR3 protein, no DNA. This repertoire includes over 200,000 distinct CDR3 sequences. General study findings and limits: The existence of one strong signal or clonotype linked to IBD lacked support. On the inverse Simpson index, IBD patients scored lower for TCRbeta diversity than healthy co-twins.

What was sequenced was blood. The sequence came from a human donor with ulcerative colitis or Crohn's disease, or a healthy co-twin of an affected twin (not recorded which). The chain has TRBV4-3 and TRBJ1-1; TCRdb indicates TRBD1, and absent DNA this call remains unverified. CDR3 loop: CASSQGGTGGWSTFF.